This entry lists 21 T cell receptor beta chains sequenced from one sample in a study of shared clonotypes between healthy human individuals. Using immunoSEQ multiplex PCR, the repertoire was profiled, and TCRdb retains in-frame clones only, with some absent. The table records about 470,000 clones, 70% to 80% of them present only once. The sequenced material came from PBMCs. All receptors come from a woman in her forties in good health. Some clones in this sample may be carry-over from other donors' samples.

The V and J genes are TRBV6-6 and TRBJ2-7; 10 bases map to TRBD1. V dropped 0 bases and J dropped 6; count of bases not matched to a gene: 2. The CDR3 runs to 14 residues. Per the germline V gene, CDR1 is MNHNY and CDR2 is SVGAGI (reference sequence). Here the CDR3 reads CASSYSGDRGEQYF. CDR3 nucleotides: TGTGCCAGCAGTTACTCGGGGGACAGGGGCGAGCAGTACTTC.

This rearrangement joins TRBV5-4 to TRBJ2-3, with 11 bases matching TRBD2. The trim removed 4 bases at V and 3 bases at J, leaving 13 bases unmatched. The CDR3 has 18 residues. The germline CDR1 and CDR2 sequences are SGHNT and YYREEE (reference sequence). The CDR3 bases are TGTGCCAGCAGCCTTCCGACTTTAGCGGGAGGGCCAACAGATACGCAGTATTTT. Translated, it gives CASSLPTLAGGPTDTQYF.

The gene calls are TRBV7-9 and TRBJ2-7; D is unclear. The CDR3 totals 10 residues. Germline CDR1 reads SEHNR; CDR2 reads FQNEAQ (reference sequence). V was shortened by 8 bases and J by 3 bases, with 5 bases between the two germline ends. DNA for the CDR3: TGTGCCAGCGGTGACTACGAGCAGTACTTC. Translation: CASGDYEQYF.

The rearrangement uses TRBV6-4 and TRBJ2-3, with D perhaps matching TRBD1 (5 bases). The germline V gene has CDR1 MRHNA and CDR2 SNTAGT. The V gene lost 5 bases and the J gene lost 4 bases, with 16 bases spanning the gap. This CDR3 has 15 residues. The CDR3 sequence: CASSPAGSRADTQYF. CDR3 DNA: TGTGCCAGCAGTCCTGCAGGGTCTAGGGCAGATACGCAGTATTTT.

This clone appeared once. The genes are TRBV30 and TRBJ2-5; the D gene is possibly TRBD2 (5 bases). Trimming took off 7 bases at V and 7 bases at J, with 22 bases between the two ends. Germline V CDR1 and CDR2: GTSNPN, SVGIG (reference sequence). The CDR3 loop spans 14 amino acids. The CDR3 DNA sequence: TGTGCCTATACCACCTCTGACCTCCGGGGGACCCAGTACTTC. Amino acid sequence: CAYTTSDLRGTQYF.

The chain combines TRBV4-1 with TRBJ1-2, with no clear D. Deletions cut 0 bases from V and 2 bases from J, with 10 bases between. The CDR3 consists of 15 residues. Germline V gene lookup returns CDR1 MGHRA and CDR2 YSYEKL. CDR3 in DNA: TGCGCCAGCAGCCAAGATCACAGACCAAACTATGGCTACACCTTC. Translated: CASSQDHRPNYGYTF.

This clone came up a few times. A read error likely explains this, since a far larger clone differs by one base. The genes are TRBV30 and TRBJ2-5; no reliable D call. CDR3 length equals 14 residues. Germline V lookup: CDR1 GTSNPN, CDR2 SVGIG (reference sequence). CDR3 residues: CTWSVIGNLGTQYF. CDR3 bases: TGTACCTGGAGTGTAATCGGCAACCTTGGGACCCAGTACTTC. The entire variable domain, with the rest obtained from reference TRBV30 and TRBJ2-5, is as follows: SQTIHQWPATLVQPVGSPLSLECTVEGTSNPNLYWYRQAAGRGLQLLFYSVGIGQISSEVPQNLSASRPQDRQFILSSKKLLLSDSGFYLCTWSVIGNLGTQYFGPGTRLLVL.

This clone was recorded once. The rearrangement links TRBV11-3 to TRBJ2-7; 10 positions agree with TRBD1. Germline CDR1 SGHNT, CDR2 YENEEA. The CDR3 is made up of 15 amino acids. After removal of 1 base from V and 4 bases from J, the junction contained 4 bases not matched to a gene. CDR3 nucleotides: TGTGCCAGCAGCTTAGGGGACAGGGGTAAATACGAGCAGTACTTC. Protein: CASSLGDRGKYEQYF.

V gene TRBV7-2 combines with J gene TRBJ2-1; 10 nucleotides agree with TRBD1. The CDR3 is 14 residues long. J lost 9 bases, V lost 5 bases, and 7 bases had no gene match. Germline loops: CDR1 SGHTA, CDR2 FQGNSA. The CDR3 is CASSDGQGEGEQFF. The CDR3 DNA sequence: TGTGCCAGCAGCGACGGACAGGGGGAAGGTGAGCAGTTCTTC.

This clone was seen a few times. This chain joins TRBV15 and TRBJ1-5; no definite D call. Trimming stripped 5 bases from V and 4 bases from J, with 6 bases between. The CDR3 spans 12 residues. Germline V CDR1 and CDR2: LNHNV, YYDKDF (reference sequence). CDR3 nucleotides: TGTGCCACCAGCGTCGGGAATCAGCCCCAGCATTTT. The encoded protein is CATSVGNQPQHF.

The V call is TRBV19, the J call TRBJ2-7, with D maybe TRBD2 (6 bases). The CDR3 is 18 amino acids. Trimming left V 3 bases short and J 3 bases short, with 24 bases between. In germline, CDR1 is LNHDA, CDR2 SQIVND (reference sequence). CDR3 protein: CASSIQVSTGTVFYEQYF. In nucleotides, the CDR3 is TGTGCCAGTAGTATCCAGGTTTCCACCGGGACTGTCTTCTACGAGCAGTACTTC.

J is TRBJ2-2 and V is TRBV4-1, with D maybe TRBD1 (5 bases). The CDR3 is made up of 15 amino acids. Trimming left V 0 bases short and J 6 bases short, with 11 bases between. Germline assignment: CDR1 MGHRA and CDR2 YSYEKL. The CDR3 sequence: CASSQEPGYPGELFF. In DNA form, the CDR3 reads TGCGCCAGCAGCCAAGAACCAGGGTACCCCGGGGAGCTGTTTTTT.

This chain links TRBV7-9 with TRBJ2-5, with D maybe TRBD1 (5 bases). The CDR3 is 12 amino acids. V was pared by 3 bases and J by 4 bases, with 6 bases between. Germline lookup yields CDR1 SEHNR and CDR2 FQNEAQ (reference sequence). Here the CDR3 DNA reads TGTGCCAGCAGCTTCACAGGAGAGACCCAGTACTTC. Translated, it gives CASSFTGETQYF.

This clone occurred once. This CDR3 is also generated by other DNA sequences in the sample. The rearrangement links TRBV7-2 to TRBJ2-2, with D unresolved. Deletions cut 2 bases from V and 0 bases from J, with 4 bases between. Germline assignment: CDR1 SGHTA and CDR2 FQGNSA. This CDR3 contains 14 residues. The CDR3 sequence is CASSLSPNTGELFF. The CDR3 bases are TGTGCCAGCAGCTTATCCCCGAACACCGGGGAGCTGTTTTTT.

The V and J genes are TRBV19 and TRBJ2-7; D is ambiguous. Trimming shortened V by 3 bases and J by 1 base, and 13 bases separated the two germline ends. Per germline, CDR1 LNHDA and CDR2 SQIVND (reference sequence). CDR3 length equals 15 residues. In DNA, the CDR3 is TGTGCCAGTAGTATCGGGTCTACAAGGTCCTACGAGCAGTACTTC. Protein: CASSIGSTRSYEQYF.

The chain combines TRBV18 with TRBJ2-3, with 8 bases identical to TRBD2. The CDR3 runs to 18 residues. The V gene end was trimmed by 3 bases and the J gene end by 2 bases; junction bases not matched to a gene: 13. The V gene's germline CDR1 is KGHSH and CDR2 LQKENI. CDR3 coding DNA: TGTGCCAGCTCACCGGGACTAACGGGAGGGCTGCACACAGATACGCAGTATTTT. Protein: CASSPGLTGGLHTDTQYF.

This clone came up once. CDR3 in DNA: TGTGCCAGCAGCCAGAGTTGGGCTACGGGAGAAAAACTGTTTTTT. Translating gives CASSQSWATGEKLFF. The chain links TRBV27 to TRBJ1-4; D is uncertain. Germline CDR1 reads MNHEY; CDR2 reads SMNVEV (reference sequence). The length of the CDR3 is 15 residues. V lost 6 bases and J 8 bases, leaving 19 bases between the germline ends.

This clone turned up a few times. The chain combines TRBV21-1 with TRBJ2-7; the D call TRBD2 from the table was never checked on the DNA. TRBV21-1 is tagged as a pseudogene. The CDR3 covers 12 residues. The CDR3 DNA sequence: TGTGCCAGCAGCAACCGGACTAGCGGCCCGAACTTC. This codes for CASSNRTSGPNF.

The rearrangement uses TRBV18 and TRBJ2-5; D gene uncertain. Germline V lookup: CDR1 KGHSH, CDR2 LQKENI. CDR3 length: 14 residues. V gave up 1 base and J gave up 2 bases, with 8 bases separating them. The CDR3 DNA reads TGTGCCAGCTCACCACAGAGAGCTCAAGAGACCCAGTACTTC. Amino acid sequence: CASSPQRAQETQYF. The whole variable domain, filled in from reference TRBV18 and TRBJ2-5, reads NAGVMQNPRHLVRRRGQEARLRCSPMKGHSHVYWYRQLPEEGLKFMVYLQKENIIDESGMPKERFSAEFPKEGPSILRIQQVVRGDSAAYFCASSPQRAQETQYFGPGTRLLVL.

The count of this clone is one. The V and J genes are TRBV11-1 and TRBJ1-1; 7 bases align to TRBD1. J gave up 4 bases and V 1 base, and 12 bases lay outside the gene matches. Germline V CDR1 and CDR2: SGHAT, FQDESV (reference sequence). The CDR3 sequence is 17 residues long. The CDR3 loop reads CASSLVVVGGVRTEAFF. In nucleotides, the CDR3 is TGTGCCAGCAGCTTAGTAGTGGTAGGGGGCGTCCGCACTGAAGCTTTCTTT.

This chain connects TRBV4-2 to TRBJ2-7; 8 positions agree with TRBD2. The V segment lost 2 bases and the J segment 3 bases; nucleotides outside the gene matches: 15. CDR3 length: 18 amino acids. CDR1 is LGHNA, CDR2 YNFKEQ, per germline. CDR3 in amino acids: CASSQMGTGGGRFYEQYF. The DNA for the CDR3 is TGTGCCAGCAGCCAAATGGGGACGGGTGGCGGGAGGTTCTACGAGCAGTACTTC.